The 7 T cell receptor beta chains below come from one sample, sequenced in a study of blood T cells in healthy people across ages. Sample-barcoded 5' priming and a J-beta primer mix drove a second PCR of roughly 7 to 11 cycles. TCRdb re-analysed the 5' RACE reads in MiXCR, keeping a single row per CDR3 protein. The repertoire includes 1.4 million or so distinct CDR3 sequences, approximately 43% of them detected once, and less than 5% sits in the top ten. Sequenced material: blood. The receptors originated from a woman between 18 and 29 years old in good health.

This clonotype appeared a few times. The gene calls are TRBV2 and TRBJ2-3; D is uncertain. With 1 base removed from V and 14 bases from J, the gap between germline ends came to 19 bases. The germline V gene encodes CDR1 SNHLY and CDR2 FYNNEI. CDR3 size: 14 residues. CDR3 sequence: CASSEGVVTGGGYF. DNA for the CDR3: TGTGCCAGCAGTGAAGGAGTAGTCACCGGCGGTGGGTATTTT.

The sample holds a few counts of this clonotype. The genes are TRBV11-3 and TRBJ2-3; tentative D call: TRBD2 (6 bases). V gave up 3 bases and J gave up 2 bases, with 12 bases separating them. Per germline, CDR1 SGHNT and CDR2 YENEEA. This CDR3 contains 15 residues. The CDR3 coding sequence is TGTGCCAGCAGCTTTGGGGGACTCCCCACAGATACGCAGTATTTT. Its protein is CASSFGGLPTDTQYF.

This sequence joins TRBV28 and TRBJ2-2; 7 positions agree with TRBD1. Trimming cost V 3 bases and J 4 bases; bases outside gene matches: 5. The CDR3 sequence is 15 residues long. CDR1 is MDHEN, CDR2 SYDVKM, per germline. The CDR3 bases are TGTGCCAGCAGTTTTGGGACAGAACTCACCGGGGAGCTGTTTTTT. This gives the protein CASSFGTELTGELFF. Complete variable domain (other parts from reference TRBV28 and TRBJ2-2): DVKVTQSSRYLVKRTGEKVFLECVQDMDHENMFWYRQDPGLGLRLIYFSYDVKMKEKGDIPEGYSVSREKKERFSLILESASTNQTSMYLCASSFGTELTGELFFGEGSRLTVL.

This clonotype was seen more than once but under ten times. V and J are TRBV28 and TRBJ1-1; D remains unclear. Trimming shortened V by 7 bases and J by 13 bases, and 22 bases separated the two germline ends. This CDR3 has 13 residues. The germline V gene has CDR1 MDHEN and CDR2 SYDVKM. Written as DNA, the CDR3 is TGTGCCAGCAATAAGGCGGATTCTCAGTTAGGTTTCTTT. Protein product: CASNKADSQLGFF.

This clonotype was observed a handful of times. The V gene is TRBV20-1, the J gene TRBJ2-1; D gene ambiguous. Germline CDR1 is DFQATT and CDR2 is SNEGSKA (reference sequence). The CDR3 runs to 15 residues. With 4 bases removed from V and 4 bases from J, the gap between germline ends came to 17 bases. DNA of the CDR3: TGCAGTGCTACGGCGATTTTCACCCCTTACAATGAGCAGTTCTTC. This sequence encodes CSATAIFTPYNEQFF.

V is TRBV28 and J is TRBJ2-7; 9 bases map to TRBD1. The CDR3 consists of 15 residues. The germline gives CDR1 MDHEN, CDR2 SYDVKM. V gave up 4 bases and J gave up 1 base; unmatched junction bases: 5. Here the CDR3 reads CASSSHGTGSYEQYF. CDR3 coding DNA: TGTGCCAGCAGTTCCCACGGGACAGGGTCCTACGAGCAGTACTTC.

This clonotype has a single count. This rearrangement joins TRBV6-2 or TRBV6-3 to TRBJ2-1; 9 nucleotides match TRBD2. The CDR3 runs 15 residues. CDR1 is MNHEY, CDR2 SVGEGT, per germline. Trimming cost V 6 bases and J 7 bases; bases outside gene matches: 10. The CDR3 sequence: CASSMSGRPGNEQFF. The CDR3 coding sequence is TGTGCCAGCAGCATGAGCGGGAGGCCCGGAAATGAGCAGTTCTTC.